Listed below are T cell receptor beta chains from one sample, sequenced in a study of blood T cell repertoires in COVID-19. Only in-frame clones appear in the TCRdb table, and some are missing; sequencing was by immunoSEQ multiplex PCR. The table has around 190,000 clones, 75% to 90% seen once. The sample consisted of peripheral blood. These receptors all come from a woman aged 55 to 70 with acute or convalescent COVID-19. CDR3s include the opening cysteine and the closing phenylalanine or tryptophan. A D gene is named only where the DNA matches it firmly. Clone size is not always given. Where it is, it says once, few, many or a class for expanded clones.

few	16	TRBD1	TRBV7-8	TRBJ1-1	TGTGCCAGCAGTCCGGACCGGGACAGCAGGAACACTGAAGCTTTCTTT	CASSPDRDSRNTEAFF
.	15	TRBD1	TRBV6-5	TRBJ1-1	TGTGCCAGCAGCTCCCCCTCAGGGGGAGGCACTGAAGCTTTCTTT	CASSSPSGGGTEAFF
once	16	TRBD2	TRBV9	TRBJ2-2	TGTGCCAGCAGCCCGAGTAGCGGGAGAGGACCCGGGGAGCTGTTTTTT	CASSPSSGRGPGELFF
.	13	.	TRBV21-1	TRBJ1-2	TGTGCCAGCAAGGGGGTGGGGGCGGATGGCTACACCTTC	CASKGVGADGYTF
.	15	.	TRBV5-1	TRBJ2-3	TGCGCCAGCAGCTTGGATCCCTCTACTAGGGATACGCAGTATTTT	CASSLDPSTRDTQYF
.	17	TRBD1	TRBV9	TRBJ2-3	TGTGCCAGCAGCGTAGCTCCAGGGGGTCAATCTTTAGATACGCAGTATTTT	CASSVAPGGQSLDTQYF
.	13	.	TRBV7-2	TRBJ2-1	TGTGCCAGCAGCTCTCATCCTAGCAATGAGCAGTTCTTC	CASSSHPSNEQFF
.	13	.	TRBV7-3	TRBJ2-7	TGTGCCAGCAGCTTAGACACCGTCGGCGAGCAGTACTTC	CASSLDTVGEQYF
.	14	TRBD1	TRBV19	TRBJ1-3	TGTGCCAGTAGCCCGACAGGGGTCGGAAACACCATATATTTT	CASSPTGVGNTIYF
.	16	.	TRBV7-9	TRBJ2-1	TGTGCCAGCAGGCCCGCGTACGGGAAATCCTACAATGAGCAGTTCTTC	CASRPAYGKSYNEQFF
once	17	TRBD2	TRBV14	TRBJ2-5	TGTGCCAGCAGCCAAATCCAAGTAGCGGGATTCCAAGAGACCCAGTACTTC	CASSQIQVAGFQETQYF
many	14	TRBD2	TRBV15	TRBJ2-7	TGTGCCACCAGCAGAGGCCTAGCGGGAGGCCAGCAGTACTTC	CATSRGLAGGQQYF